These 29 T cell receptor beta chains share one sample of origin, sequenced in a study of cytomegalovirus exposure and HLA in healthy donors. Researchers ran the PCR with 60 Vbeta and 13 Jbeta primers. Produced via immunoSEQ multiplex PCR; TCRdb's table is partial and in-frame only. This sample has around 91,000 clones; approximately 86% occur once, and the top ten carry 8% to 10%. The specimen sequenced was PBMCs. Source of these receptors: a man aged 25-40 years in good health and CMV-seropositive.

As DNA, the CDR3 is TGCGCCAGCAGCTTAACCAGACAGGGAGGCACCGGGGAGCTGTTTTTT. It yields the protein CASSLTRQGGTGELFF. The genes are TRBV5-1 and TRBJ2-2, with TRBD1 as a possible D gene (7 bases). This CDR3 comprises 16 residues. With 2 bases removed from V and 4 bases from J, the gap between germline ends came to 15 bases. Germline V gene lookup returns CDR1 SGHRS and CDR2 YFSETQ.

DNA of the CDR3: TGTGCCAGCGCTTCACAGGGGCTCCCATCCCCCTATGGCTACACCTTC. The encoded protein is CASASQGLPSPYGYTF. This chain links TRBV19 with TRBJ1-2; TRBD1 aligns across 7 bases. Unmatched junction bases numbered 17, after V lost 9 bases and J lost 4 bases. Germline V gene lookup returns CDR1 LNHDA and CDR2 SQIVND (reference sequence). CDR3 length equals 16 residues.

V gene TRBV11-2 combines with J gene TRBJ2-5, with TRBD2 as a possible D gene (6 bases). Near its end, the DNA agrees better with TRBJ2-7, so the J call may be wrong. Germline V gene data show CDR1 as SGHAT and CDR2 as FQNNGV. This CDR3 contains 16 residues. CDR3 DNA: TGTGCCAGCAGCTTAGGGTCGTCGGGGGATCCCTACGAGCAGTACTTC. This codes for CASSLGSSGDPYEQYF.

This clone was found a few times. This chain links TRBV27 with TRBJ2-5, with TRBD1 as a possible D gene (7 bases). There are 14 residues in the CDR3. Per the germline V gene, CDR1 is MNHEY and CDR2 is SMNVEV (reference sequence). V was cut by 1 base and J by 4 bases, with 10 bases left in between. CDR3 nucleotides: TGTGCCAGCAGTTTATTTCAGGGGGGAGAGACCCAGTACTTC. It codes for CASSLFQGGETQYF.

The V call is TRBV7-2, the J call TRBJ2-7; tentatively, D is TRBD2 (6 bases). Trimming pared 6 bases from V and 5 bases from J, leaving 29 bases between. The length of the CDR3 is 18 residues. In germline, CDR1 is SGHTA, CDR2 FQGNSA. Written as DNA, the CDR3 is TGTGCCAGCAGAGACATCCGGGACGTCGCCGGGGGAACGGACGAGCAGTACTTC. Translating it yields CASRDIRDVAGGTDEQYF.

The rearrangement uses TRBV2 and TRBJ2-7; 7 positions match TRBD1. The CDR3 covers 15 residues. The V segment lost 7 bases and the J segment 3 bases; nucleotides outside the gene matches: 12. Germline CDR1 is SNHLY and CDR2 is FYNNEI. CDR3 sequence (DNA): TGTGCCAGCAATCCCCTGACAGGGTCAAACTACGAGCAGTACTTC. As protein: CASNPLTGSNYEQYF.

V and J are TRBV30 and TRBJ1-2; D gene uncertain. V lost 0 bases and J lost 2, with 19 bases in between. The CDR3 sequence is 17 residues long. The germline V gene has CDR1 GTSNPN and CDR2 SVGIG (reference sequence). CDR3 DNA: TGTGCCTGGAGTGTACTAATCCCAGATCCCTCGAACTATGGCTACACCTTC. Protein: CAWSVLIPDPSNYGYTF.

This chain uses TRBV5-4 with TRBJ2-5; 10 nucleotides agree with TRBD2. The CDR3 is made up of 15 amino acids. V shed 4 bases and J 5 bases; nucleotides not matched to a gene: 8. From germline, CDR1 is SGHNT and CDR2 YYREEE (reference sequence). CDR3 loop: CASSVALAGLETQYF. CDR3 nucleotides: TGTGCCAGCAGCGTGGCACTAGCGGGACTCGAGACCCAGTACTTC.

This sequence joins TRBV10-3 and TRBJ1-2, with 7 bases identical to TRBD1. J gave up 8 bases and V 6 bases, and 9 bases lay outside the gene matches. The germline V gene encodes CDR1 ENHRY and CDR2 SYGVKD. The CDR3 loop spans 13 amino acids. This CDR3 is CAISVDRVGGYTF. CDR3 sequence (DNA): TGTGCCATCAGCGTCGACAGGGTGGGGGGCTACACCTTC.

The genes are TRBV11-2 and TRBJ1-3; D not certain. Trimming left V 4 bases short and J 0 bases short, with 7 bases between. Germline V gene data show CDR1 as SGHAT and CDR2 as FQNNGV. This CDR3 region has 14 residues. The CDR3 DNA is TGTGCCAGCAGCTCGAGACTCTCTGGAAACACCATATATTTT. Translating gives CASSSRLSGNTIYF. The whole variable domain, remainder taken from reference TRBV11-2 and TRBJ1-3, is EAGVAQSPRYKIIEKRQSVAFWCNPISGHATLYWYQQILGQGPKLLIQFQNNGVVDDSQLPKDRFSAERLKGVDSTLKIQPAKLEDSAVYLCASSSRLSGNTIYFGEGSWLTVV.

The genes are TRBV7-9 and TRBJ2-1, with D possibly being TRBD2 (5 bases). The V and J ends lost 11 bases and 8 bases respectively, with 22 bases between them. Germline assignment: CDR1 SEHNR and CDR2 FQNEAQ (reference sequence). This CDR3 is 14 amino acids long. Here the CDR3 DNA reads TGTGCCTCGCTACGGCGGGTCGTTCCGGATGAGCAGTTCTTC. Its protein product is CASLRRVVPDEQFF.

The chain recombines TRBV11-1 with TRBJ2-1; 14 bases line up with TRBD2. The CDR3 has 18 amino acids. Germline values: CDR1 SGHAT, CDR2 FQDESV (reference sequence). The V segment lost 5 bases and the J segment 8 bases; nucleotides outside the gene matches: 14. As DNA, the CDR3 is TGTGCCAGCAGCCAAAAGTGGACTAGCGGGGGGAGGATGGATGAGCAGTTCTTC. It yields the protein CASSQKWTSGGRMDEQFF.

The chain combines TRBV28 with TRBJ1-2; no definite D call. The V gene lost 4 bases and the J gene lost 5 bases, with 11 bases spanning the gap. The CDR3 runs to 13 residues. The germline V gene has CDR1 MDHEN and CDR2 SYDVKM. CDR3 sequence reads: CASSSIRVYGYTF. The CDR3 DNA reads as TGTGCCAGCAGTTCTATTCGGGTTTATGGCTACACCTTC.

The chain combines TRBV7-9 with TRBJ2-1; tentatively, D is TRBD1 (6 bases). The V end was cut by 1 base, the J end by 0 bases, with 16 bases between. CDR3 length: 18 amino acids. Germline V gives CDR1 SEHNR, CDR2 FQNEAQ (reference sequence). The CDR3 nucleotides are TGTGCCAGCAGCTTAGACAGGGCCTCTTGGGACTCCTACAATGAGCAGTTCTTC. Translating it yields CASSLDRASWDSYNEQFF.

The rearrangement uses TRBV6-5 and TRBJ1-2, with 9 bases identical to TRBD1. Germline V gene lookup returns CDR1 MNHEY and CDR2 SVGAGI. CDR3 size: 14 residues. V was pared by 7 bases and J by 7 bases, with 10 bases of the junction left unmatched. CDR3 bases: TGTGCCAGCACTGCCCGGGACAGGGCTTTTGGCTACACCTTC. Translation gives CASTARDRAFGYTF.

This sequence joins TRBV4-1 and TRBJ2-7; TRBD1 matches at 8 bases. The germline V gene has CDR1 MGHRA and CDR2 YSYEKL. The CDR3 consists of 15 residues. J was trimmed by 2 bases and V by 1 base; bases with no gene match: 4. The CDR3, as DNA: TGCGCCAGCAGCCAAGCGACAGGGGAGACCTACGAGCAGTACTTC. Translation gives CASSQATGETYEQYF.

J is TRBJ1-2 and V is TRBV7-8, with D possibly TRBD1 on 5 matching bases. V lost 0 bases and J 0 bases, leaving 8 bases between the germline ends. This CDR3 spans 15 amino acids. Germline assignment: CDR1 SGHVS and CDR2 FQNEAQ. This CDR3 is CASSLAAGSNYGYTF. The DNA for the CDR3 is TGTGCCAGCAGCTTAGCGGCAGGGTCTAACTATGGCTACACCTTC.

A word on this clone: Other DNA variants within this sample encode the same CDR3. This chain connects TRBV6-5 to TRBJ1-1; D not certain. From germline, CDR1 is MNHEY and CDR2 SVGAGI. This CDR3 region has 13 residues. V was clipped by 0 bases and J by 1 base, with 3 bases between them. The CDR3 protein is CASSYSRNTEAFF. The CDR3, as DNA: TGTGCCAGCAGTTACTCCCGGAACACTGAAGCTTTCTTT.

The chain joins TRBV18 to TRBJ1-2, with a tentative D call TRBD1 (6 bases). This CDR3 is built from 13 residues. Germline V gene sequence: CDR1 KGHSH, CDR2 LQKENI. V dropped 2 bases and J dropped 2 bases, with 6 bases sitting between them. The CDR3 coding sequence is TGTGCCAGCTCACCAGGGGGCAACTATGGCTACACCTTC. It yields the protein CASSPGGNYGYTF.

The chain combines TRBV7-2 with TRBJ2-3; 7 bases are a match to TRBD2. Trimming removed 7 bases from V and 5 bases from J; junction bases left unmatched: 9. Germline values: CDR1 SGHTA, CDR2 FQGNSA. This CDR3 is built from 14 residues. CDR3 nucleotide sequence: TGTGCCAGCAAACTGGGACTATTAGGAGATACGCAGTATTTT. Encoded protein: CASKLGLLGDTQYF.

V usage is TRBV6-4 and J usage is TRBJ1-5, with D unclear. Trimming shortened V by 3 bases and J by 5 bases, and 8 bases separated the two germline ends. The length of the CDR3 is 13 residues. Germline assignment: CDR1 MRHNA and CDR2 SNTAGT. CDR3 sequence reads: CASSEYPDQPQHF. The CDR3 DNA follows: TGTGCCAGCAGTGAGTATCCCGATCAGCCCCAGCATTTT.

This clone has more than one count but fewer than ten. The CDR3 DNA is TGTGCCAGCACCGTGGACAGGGTGGGCGAGCAGTACTTC. Its protein is CASTVDRVGEQYF. The chain uses TRBV28 and TRBJ2-7, with 8 nucleotides matching TRBD1. Germline loops: CDR1 MDHEN, CDR2 SYDVKM. The V segment lost 7 bases and the J segment 6 bases; nucleotides outside the gene matches: 8. The CDR3 is 13 amino acids. Supplemented by reference TRBV28 and TRBJ2-7, the full variable domain reads DVKVTQSSRYLVKRTGEKVFLECVQDMDHENMFWYRQDPGLGLRLIYFSYDVKMKEKGDIPEGYSVSREKKERFSLILESASTNQTSMYLCASTVDRVGEQYFGPGTRLTVT.

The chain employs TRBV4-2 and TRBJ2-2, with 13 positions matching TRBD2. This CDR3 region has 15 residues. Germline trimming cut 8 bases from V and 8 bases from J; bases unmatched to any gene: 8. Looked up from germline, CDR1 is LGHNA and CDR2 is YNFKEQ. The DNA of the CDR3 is TGTGCCAGCGGTTCTCGGACTAGCGGGAGTGGGGAGCTGTTTTTT. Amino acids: CASGSRTSGSGELFF.

CDR3 protein: CASSSHGMAFF. The CDR3 DNA reads TGTGCCAGCAGTTCCCACGGGATGGCTTTCTTT. This sequence joins TRBV27 and TRBJ1-1; D is unclear. Germline-derived CDR1 and CDR2 are MNHEY and SMNVEV (reference sequence). Deletions cut 4 bases from V and 11 bases from J, with 11 bases between. This CDR3 contains 11 residues.

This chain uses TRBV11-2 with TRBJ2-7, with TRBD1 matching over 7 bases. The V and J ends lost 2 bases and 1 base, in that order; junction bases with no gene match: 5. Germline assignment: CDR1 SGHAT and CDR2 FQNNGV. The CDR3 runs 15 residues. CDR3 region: CASSLTGQPSYEQYF. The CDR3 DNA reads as TGTGCCAGCAGCTTAACGGGACAGCCATCCTACGAGCAGTACTTC.

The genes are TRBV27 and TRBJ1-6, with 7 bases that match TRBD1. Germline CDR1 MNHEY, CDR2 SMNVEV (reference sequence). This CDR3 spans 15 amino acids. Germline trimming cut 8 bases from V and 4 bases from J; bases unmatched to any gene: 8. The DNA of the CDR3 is TGTGCCAGCGGCATTGCGGGACAGTATAATTCACCCCTCCACTTT. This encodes CASGIAGQYNSPLHF.

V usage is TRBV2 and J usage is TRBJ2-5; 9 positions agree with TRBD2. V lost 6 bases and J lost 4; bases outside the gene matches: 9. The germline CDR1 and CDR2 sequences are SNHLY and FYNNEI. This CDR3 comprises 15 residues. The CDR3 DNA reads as TGTGCCAGCAGAGTACTAGCGGGCGGGGGAGAGACCCAGTACTTC. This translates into CASRVLAGGGETQYF.

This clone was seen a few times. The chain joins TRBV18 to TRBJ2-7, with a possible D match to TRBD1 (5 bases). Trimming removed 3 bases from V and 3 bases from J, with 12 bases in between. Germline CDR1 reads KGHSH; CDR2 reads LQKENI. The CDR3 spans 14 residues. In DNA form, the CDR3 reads TGTGCCAGCTCACCTCAGGGTCCTAACTACGAGCAGTACTTC. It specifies CASSPQGPNYEQYF.

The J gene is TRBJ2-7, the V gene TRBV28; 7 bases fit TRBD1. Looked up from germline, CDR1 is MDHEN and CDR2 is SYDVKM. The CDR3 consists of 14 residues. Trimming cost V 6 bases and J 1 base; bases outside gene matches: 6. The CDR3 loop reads CASRTGSGSYEQYF. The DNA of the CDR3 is TGTGCCAGCAGGACAGGGTCCGGATCCTACGAGCAGTACTTC.